The sample holds many counts of the clone carrying this T cell receptor beta chain. This sample's time point: blood at routine non-recurrence follow-up after resection. Unsorted samples of tumor, nontumor lung or frozen PBMC had their whole RNA sequenced. The CDR3 runs to 16 residues. Trimming took 4 bases from V and 10 from J; bases not matched to a gene: 13. CDR1 SNHLY and CDR2 FYNNEI come from the germline V gene. These data come from a study of spatial heterogeneity in lung cancer. Study details: PBMC samples from follow-up, where available, were sequenced a median of approximately 24 months after resection. Fewer alpha-chain than beta-chain sequences were consistently detected.

The study tagged each TCR cDNA molecule with a unique molecular identifier. TCRdb independently ran MiXCR on the 5' RACE reads; one entry per CDR3 protein. The profile shows roughly 120,000 distinct CDR3 sequences, about 12% of them singletons. The chain is built from TRBV2 and TRBJ1-6; TRBD1 matches at 7 bases. The sample in question was PBMCs, obtained at follow-up. The receptor's source is a male donor with early-stage non-small cell lung cancer. CDR3 coding DNA: TGTGCCAGCAGTGGGACTTGGACAGGAGTTGACTCACCCCTCCACTTT. Encoded protein: CASSGTWTGVDSPLHF.